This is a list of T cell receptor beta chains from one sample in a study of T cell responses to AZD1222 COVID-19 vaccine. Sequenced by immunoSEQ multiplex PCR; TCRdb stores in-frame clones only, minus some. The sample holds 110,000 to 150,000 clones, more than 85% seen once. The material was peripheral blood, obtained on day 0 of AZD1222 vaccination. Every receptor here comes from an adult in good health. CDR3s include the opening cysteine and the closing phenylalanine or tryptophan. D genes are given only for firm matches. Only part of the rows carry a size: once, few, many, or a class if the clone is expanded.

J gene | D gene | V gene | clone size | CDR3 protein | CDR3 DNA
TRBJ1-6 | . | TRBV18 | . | CASSPPWQGNSPLHF | TGTGCCAGCTCACCACCGTGGCAGGGGAATTCACCCCTCCACTTT
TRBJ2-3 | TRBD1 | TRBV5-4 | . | CASSNGRDRSTDTQYF | TGTGCCAGCAGCAATGGGCGGGACAGGAGCACAGATACGCAGTATTTT
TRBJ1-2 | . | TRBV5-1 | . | CASSQELANYGYTF | TGCGCCAGCAGCCAGGAGTTAGCTAACTATGGCTACACCTTC
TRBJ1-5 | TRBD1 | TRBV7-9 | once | CASGQGTGQPQHF | TGTGCCAGCGGACAGGGCACGGGTCAGCCCCAGCATTTT
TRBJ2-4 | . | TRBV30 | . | CAWSDGQAWGIQYF | TGTGCCTGGAGTGATGGGCAGGCGTGGGGCATTCAGTACTTC
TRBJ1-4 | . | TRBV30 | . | CAWKGGAREKLFF | TGTGCCTGGAAGGGAGGGGCGCGTGAAAAACTGTTTTTT
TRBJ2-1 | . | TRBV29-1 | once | CSVGKFREGGEQFF | TGCAGCGTTGGAAAGTTTCGTGAAGGCGGTGAGCAGTTCTTC
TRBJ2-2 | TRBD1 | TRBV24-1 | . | CATKSGGTGELFF | TGTGCCACCAAATCAGGGGGAACCGGGGAGCTGTTTTTT
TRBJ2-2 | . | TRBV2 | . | CASSKPRGQTTGELFF | TGTGCCAGCAGTAAACCCCGGGGCCAGACCACCGGGGAGCTGTTTTTT
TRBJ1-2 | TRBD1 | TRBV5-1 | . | CASSLGQGRIYGYTF | TGCGCCAGCAGCCTGGGACAGGGCCGAATCTATGGCTACACCTTC